This T cell receptor (beta chain) was captured in a study of T cell responses to AZD1222 COVID-19 vaccine. Some clones are missing from TCRdb's copy, which holds only in-frame ones; the method was immunoSEQ multiplex PCR. The sample yields 130,000 or so clones, 90% seen once. Germline V CDR1 and CDR2: KGHSH, LQKENI. This CDR3 has 14 residues. V gave up 3 bases and J gave up 3 bases, with 12 bases separating them. The genes are TRBV18 and TRBJ2-7, with TRBD1 as a possible D gene (7 bases). The sequence was obtained from an adult who received the MenACWY meningococcal vaccine as a control. The starting material was peripheral blood, obtained 28 days after the second dose of the MenACWY control vaccine. DNA for the CDR3: TGTGCCAGCTCACCCCAGGGGGGAATCTACGAGCAGTACTTC. Translation gives CASSPQGGIYEQYF.